A single sample gave rise to the 13 T cell receptor beta chains below, sequenced in a study of T cell responses to AZD1222 COVID-19 vaccine. TCRdb's copy holds only in-frame clones and misses some; the assay was immunoSEQ multiplex PCR. This sample has around 120,000 clones, with around 93% found just once. This material consisted of peripheral blood, taken on day 0 of AZD1222 vaccination. The source of these receptors is an adult in good health.

The V and J genes are TRBV10-1 and TRBJ1-6; TRBD1 agrees at 12 bases. J lost 5 bases, V lost 8 bases, and 1 base had no gene match. This CDR3 has 14 amino acids. From germline, CDR1 is WNHNN and CDR2 SYGVQD (reference sequence). The CDR3 sequence: CASGDRGHNSPLHF. The CDR3, as DNA: TGCGCCAGCGGGGACAGGGGGCATAATTCACCCCTCCACTTT.

V gene TRBV4-3 combines with J gene TRBJ1-2, with D perhaps matching TRBD1 (6 bases). This CDR3 is built from 14 residues. Per germline, CDR1 LGHNA and CDR2 YSLEER. Trimming took off 0 bases at V and 8 bases at J, with 13 bases between the two ends. The CDR3 coding sequence is TGCGCCAGCAGCCAAGATCGGGGGGCGCGGGGCTACACCTTC. Residues: CASSQDRGARGYTF.

This rearrangement joins TRBV7-9 to TRBJ2-2; 11 bases align to TRBD1. After removal of 5 bases from V and 3 bases from J, the junction contained 5 bases not matched to a gene. Germline V gene lookup returns CDR1 SEHNR and CDR2 FQNEAQ (reference sequence). The CDR3 runs to 16 residues. The CDR3, as DNA: TGTGCCAGCAGCCCGGACAGGGGGCGAGACACCGGGGAGCTGTTTTTT. As protein: CASSPDRGRDTGELFF.

This chain connects TRBV5-1 to TRBJ2-1; D is unresolved. CDR3 length equals 13 residues. Germline values: CDR1 SGHRS, CDR2 YFSETQ. V gave up 0 bases and J gave up 5 bases, with 6 bases separating them. As DNA, the CDR3 is TGCGCCAGCAGCTTGGACAGAAACAATGAGCAGTTCTTC. Protein product: CASSLDRNNEQFF.

The rearrangement uses TRBV5-6 and TRBJ1-2; D is unclear. The ends were cut back, 1 base at V and 1 base at J, with 5 bases in the middle. CDR1 SGHDT and CDR2 YYEEEE come from the germline V gene. The CDR3 is made up of 13 amino acids. CDR3 amino acids: CASSLTVNYGYTF. Here the CDR3 DNA reads TGTGCCAGCAGCTTGACAGTTAACTATGGCTACACCTTC. The complete variable domain, with remaining parts taken from reference TRBV5-6 and TRBJ1-2, reads DAGVTQSPTHLIKTRGQQVTLRCSPKSGHDTVSWYQQALGQGPQFIFQYYEEEERQRGNFPDRFSGHQFPNYSSELNVNALLLGDSALYLCASSLTVNYGYTFGSGTRLTVV.

The chain recombines TRBV3-1 (or the pseudogene TRBV3-2) with TRBJ2-1; possible D gene TRBD2, 5 bases. The V gene's germline CDR1 is LGHDT and CDR2 YNNKEL (reference sequence). The V gene lost 0 bases and the J gene lost 5 bases, with 14 bases spanning the gap. This CDR3 is 16 amino acids long. CDR3 loop: CASSQDGGSGDNEQFF. Here the CDR3 DNA reads TGTGCCAGCAGCCAAGACGGTGGGAGTGGGGACAATGAGCAGTTCTTC.

This rearrangement joins TRBV19 to TRBJ2-1; D gene uncertain. Trimming removed 6 bases at V and 0 bases at J, with 6 bases between. The CDR3 loop spans 13 amino acids. Germline values: CDR1 LNHDA, CDR2 SQIVND (reference sequence). CDR3 region: CASSQTSYNEQFF. The CDR3, as DNA: TGTGCCAGTAGCCAAACCTCCTACAATGAGCAGTTCTTC.

The chain couples TRBV11-3 to TRBJ2-7; D could derive from TRBD1 or TRBD2 (5 bases each). V was shortened by 5 bases and J by 6 bases, with 14 bases between the two germline ends. The CDR3 is 13 amino acids. CDR1 SGHNT and CDR2 YENEEA come from the germline V gene. The CDR3 loop reads CASSLGPASEQYF. The DNA of the CDR3 is TGTGCCAGCAGCCTGGGACCAGCTTCCGAGCAGTACTTC.

This chain joins TRBV29-1 and TRBJ1-2, with no clear D. Looked up from germline, CDR1 is SQVTM and CDR2 is ANQGSEA. Trimming cost V 3 bases and J 0 bases, with 5 bases left between them. The CDR3 is 12 amino acids. CDR3 residues: CSVDSTNYGYTF. CDR3 in DNA: TGCAGCGTTGACAGCACTAACTATGGCTACACCTTC.

The chain recombines TRBV24-1 with TRBJ1-2, with a possible D match to TRBD1 (5 bases). V was clipped by 3 bases and J by 6 bases, with 10 bases between them. Germline V gene sequence: CDR1 KGHDR, CDR2 SFDVKD. The CDR3 has 13 residues. The CDR3 sequence is CATSDPAGNGYTF. The DNA for the CDR3 is TGTGCCACCAGTGATCCGGCAGGGAATGGCTACACCTTC.

The chain carries TRBV5-5 and TRBJ2-1; D uncertain. Looked up from germline, CDR1 is SGHKS and CDR2 is YYEKEE (reference sequence). The CDR3 totals 11 residues. V lost 3 bases, J lost 3 bases, and 1 base lay in between. The DNA for the CDR3 is TGTGCCAGCAGCTACTACAATGAGCAGTTCTTC. It specifies CASSYYNEQFF.

The CDR3, as DNA: TGTGCCAGCAGTGAAGACTACTGGCGGGGGGGCCGGGAGACCCAGTACTTC. This translates into CASSEDYWRGGRETQYF. The J gene is TRBJ2-5, the V gene TRBV2; 9 bases map to TRBD2. The J segment lost 5 bases and the V segment lost 1 base, leaving 11 bases of the junction unmatched. The V gene's germline CDR1 is SNHLY and CDR2 FYNNEI. This CDR3 has 17 amino acids.

V is TRBV9 and J is TRBJ2-1, with 9 bases aligning to TRBD2. V lost 4 bases, J lost 4 bases, and 12 bases stayed unmatched. CDR3 length: 17 residues. Germline V CDR1 and CDR2: SGDLS, YYNGEE. The CDR3 DNA follows: TGTGCCAGCAGCATAAGGGGGATAGCGGGGGAATACAATGAGCAGTTCTTC. This encodes CASSIRGIAGEYNEQFF.